This T cell receptor (beta chain) came from a study of identical twins. Trimming took off 0 bases at V and 7 bases at J, with 6 bases between the two ends. This CDR3 is built from 13 residues. The germline gives CDR1 MNHEY, CDR2 SVGAGI. This clonotype was counted only a few times. TCRdb recomputed calls from the 5' RACE reads with MiXCR, one row per CDR3 protein. Among fewer than 550,000 distinct CDR3 sequences listed, 13% to 15% were seen once. The donor group consisted entirely of healthy Caucasians. The data were also submitted as part of a second study, on yellow fever vaccine responses in identical twins.

The gene calls are TRBV6-5 and TRBJ2-2, with unresolved D. Sequencing input: CD4+ T cells sorted from blood. This clonotype was sampled from a young woman in good health. CDR3 in DNA: TGTGCCAGCAGTTACTCGTTTTTCGGGGAGCTGTTTTTT. Translating gives CASSYSFFGELFF.